This TCR beta chain was retrieved from a study of blood T cell repertoires in COVID-19. Study context: Researchers got acute and convalescent COVID-19 samples from the United States, Italy and Spain. Sources were T cells, B-cell-depleted T cells, or PBMCs; the material itself was cDNA or gDNA.

V lost 4 bases to trimming and J lost 0 bases, with 6 bases between them. The CDR3 contains 13 residues. CDR1 is SGHVS and CDR2 is FQNEAQ in the germline V gene. Per the authors' pipeline: Amplifying reference gene primers gave estimates of nucleated cell counts. Here immunoSEQ multiplex PCR was the method, and the copy in TCRdb shows in-frame clones only, minus some. V and J calls and clone size come straight from that table; D and trimming were deduced from the DNA. This sample has under 300,000 clones, with 80% to 85% found just once. This sequence was found in a woman aged 55-75 years with active or convalescent COVID-19. The material sequenced was peripheral blood. The J gene is TRBJ1-1, the V gene TRBV7-8; unclear D gene. In DNA, the CDR3 is TGTGCCAGCAGCTCCGAGATGAACACTGAAGCTTTCTTT. Translated: CASSSEMNTEAFF.